What follows are 29 T cell receptor beta chains derived from one specimen sequenced in a study of blood T cell repertoires in COVID-19. The protocol was immunoSEQ multiplex PCR, while the TCRdb copy is restricted to in-frame clones and leaves out a portion. The data contain about 110,000 clones, about 88% of them singletons. The sample was peripheral blood. All receptors derive from a man aged 35-49 years with acute or convalescent COVID-19.

The chain uses TRBV7-3 and TRBJ2-2; D not resolved. The germline V gene has CDR1 SGHTA and CDR2 FQGTGA. The CDR3 totals 12 residues. Trimming left V 1 base short and J 7 bases short, with 4 bases between. CDR3 coding DNA: TGTGCCAGCAGCTTAAGTAACGGGGAGCTGTTTTTT. Protein: CASSLSNGELFF.

The chain carries TRBV2 and TRBJ2-5, with D tentatively TRBD2 (6 bases). The CDR3 loop spans 15 amino acids. Trimming removed 0 bases at V and 5 bases at J, with 13 bases between. Germline V gene lookup returns CDR1 SNHLY and CDR2 FYNNEI. CDR3 protein: CASSEAGARGETQYF. The DNA of the CDR3 is TGTGCCAGCAGTGAAGCCGGGGCCCGGGGGGAGACCCAGTACTTC.

The rearrangement uses TRBV2 and TRBJ2-2; the D gene is possibly TRBD2 (6 bases). Germline CDR1 reads SNHLY; CDR2 reads FYNNEI. Trimming left V 0 bases short and J 3 bases short, with 8 bases between. The length of the CDR3 is 15 residues. The CDR3 sequence: CASSEASGYTGELFF. CDR3 sequence (DNA): TGTGCCAGCAGTGAAGCTAGCGGATACACCGGGGAGCTGTTTTTT.

This clone was recorded once. This chain links TRBV14 with TRBJ2-6; maybe TRBD1 (5 bases). V gave up 3 bases and J gave up 3 bases, with 15 bases separating them. This CDR3 is 17 amino acids long. Germline V gene lookup returns CDR1 SGHDN and CDR2 FVKESK. CDR3 DNA: TGTGCCAGCAGCCAGGCTCTAGTGGGGCTTGGGGCCAACGTCCTGACTTTC. This sequence encodes CASSQALVGLGANVLTF.

This clone appeared a few times. The rearrangement links TRBV29-1 to TRBJ1-1; TRBD1 matches at 7 bases. This CDR3 region has 12 residues. Germline values: CDR1 SQVTM, CDR2 ANQGSEA. V lost 4 bases, J lost 6 bases, and 5 bases stayed unmatched. For the CDR3, the DNA is TGCAGCGTTGCCAGGGGGAGGTCTGAAGCTTTCTTT. Protein product: CSVARGRSEAFF.

The chain uses TRBV5-1 and TRBJ1-4; 10 bases are shared with TRBD1. Looked up from germline, CDR1 is SGHRS and CDR2 is YFSETQ. The CDR3 runs 16 residues. The V and J ends lost 3 bases and 6 bases, in that order; junction bases with no gene match: 8. The CDR3 nucleotides read TGCGCCAGCAGCTCGGGACAGGGGTATGGGGATGAAAAACTGTTTTTT. Amino acid sequence: CASSSGQGYGDEKLFF.

V and J are TRBV12-3 or TRBV12-4 and TRBJ2-2, with a possible D match to TRBD2 (6 bases). The CDR3 covers 12 residues. V gave up 6 bases and J gave up 9 bases, with 11 bases separating them. CDR3 DNA: TGTGCCAGCAGACCCACTAGCCGGGAGCTGTTTTTT. This encodes CASRPTSRELFF.

The chain links TRBV2 to TRBJ2-2; 8 positions match TRBD2. J lost 6 bases, V lost 6 bases, and 12 bases had no gene match. Germline lookup yields CDR1 SNHLY and CDR2 FYNNEI. The CDR3 length is 16 residues. CDR3 bases: TGTGCCAGCAGCACGATCGGGACTAGAGGGGCCGGGGAGCTGTTTTTT. Protein product: CASSTIGTRGAGELFF. The complete variable domain, with remaining parts taken from reference TRBV2 and TRBJ2-2, reads EPEVTQTPSHQVTQMGQEVILRCVPISNHLYFYWYRQILGQKVEFLVSFYNNEISEKSEIFDDQFSVERPDGSNFTLKIRSTKLEDSAMYFCASSTIGTRGAGELFFGEGSRLTVL.

The chain combines TRBV24-1 with TRBJ1-2; TRBD1 agrees at 9 bases. The CDR3 is made up of 16 amino acids. V lost 4 bases and J lost 5; bases outside the gene matches: 10. Germline CDR1 reads KGHDR; CDR2 reads SFDVKD. CDR3: CATSDPNPGTGYGYTF. The CDR3 bases are TGTGCCACCAGTGACCCTAACCCCGGGACAGGGTATGGCTACACCTTC.

The chain links TRBV14 to TRBJ1-1; 9 bases are a match to TRBD1. V lost 8 bases and J lost 5; bases outside the gene matches: 15. The CDR3 extends over 16 amino acids. Germline CDR1 reads SGHDN; CDR2 reads FVKESK. The CDR3 DNA sequence: TGTGCCAGCTCCATGAGATCCGGGACAGGGAGTACTGAAGCTTTCTTT. This gives the protein CASSMRSGTGSTEAFF.

Here the CDR3 reads CATSDPGTGPFGGYEQYF. DNA of the CDR3: TGTGCCACCAGTGACCCAGGGACAGGCCCCTTTGGGGGTTACGAGCAGTACTTC. The rearrangement uses TRBV24-1 and TRBJ2-7, with 8 bases that match TRBD1. V trimming: 4 bases; J trimming: 4 bases; junction bases outside the gene matches: 17. The CDR3 is made up of 18 amino acids. Germline CDR1 reads KGHDR; CDR2 reads SFDVKD.

The genes are TRBV7-3 and TRBJ1-1, with a weak D call TRBD1 (5 bases). V was pared by 3 bases and J by 4 bases, with 9 bases between. This CDR3 region has 13 residues. Germline V gene lookup returns CDR1 SGHTA and CDR2 FQGTGA. The CDR3: CASSFAQGTEAFF. The CDR3 DNA sequence: TGTGCCAGCAGCTTTGCCCAGGGCACTGAAGCTTTCTTT.

The chain has TRBV6-5 and TRBJ2-3; no reliable D call. The CDR3 has 11 amino acids. V lost 6 bases to trimming and J lost 3 bases, with 4 bases between them. The germline CDR1 and CDR2 sequences are MNHEY and SVGAGI. CDR3 amino acids: CASSITDTQYF. CDR3 in DNA: TGTGCCAGCAGCATTACAGATACGCAGTATTTT.

V gene TRBV14 combines with J gene TRBJ2-1, with D possibly being TRBD2 (6 bases). The CDR3 sequence is 16 residues long. Germline V gene lookup returns CDR1 SGHDN and CDR2 FVKESK. Trimming took 5 bases from V and 0 from J, leaving 14 bases between them. The CDR3 region is CASSDLGSGSYNEQFF. The CDR3 nucleotides are TGTGCCAGCAGCGACTTGGGTAGCGGCTCCTACAATGAGCAGTTCTTC. Based on the CDR3 plus reference TRBV14 and TRBJ2-1, the full variable domain is EAGVTQFPSHSVIEKGQTVTLRCDPISGHDNLYWYRRVMGKEIKFLLHFVKESKQDESGMPNNRFLAERTGGTYSTLKVQPAELEDSGVYFCASSDLGSGSYNEQFFGPGTRLTVL.

The chain combines TRBV24-1 with TRBJ2-7; weak D call: TRBD1 (5 bases). CDR3 size: 13 residues. Per the germline V gene, CDR1 is KGHDR and CDR2 is SFDVKD. Deletions cut 4 bases from V and 2 bases from J, with 8 bases between. The CDR3 DNA sequence: TGTGCCACCAGTGACTCGGACACCTACGAGCAGTACTTC. It encodes CATSDSDTYEQYF.

This clone turned up a few times. V gene TRBV7-3 combines with J gene TRBJ1-1; D not certain. Germline assignment: CDR1 SGHTA and CDR2 FQGTGA. V lost 3 bases to trimming and J lost 3 bases, with 8 bases between them. The CDR3 length is 13 residues. This chain's CDR3 is CASSFSGDTEAFF. DNA of the CDR3: TGTGCCAGCAGCTTTTCCGGGGACACTGAAGCTTTCTTT.

The V gene is TRBV30, the J gene TRBJ2-7; no reliable D call. Per germline, CDR1 GTSNPN and CDR2 SVGIG (reference sequence). The CDR3 runs 11 residues. Deletions cut 2 bases from V and 3 bases from J, with 5 bases between. The CDR3 loop reads CAWSHSYEQYF. CDR3 sequence (DNA): TGTGCCTGGAGTCACAGCTACGAGCAGTACTTC. Combining the CDR3 with reference TRBV30 and TRBJ2-7 gives the whole variable domain SQTIHQWPATLVQPVGSPLSLECTVEGTSNPNLYWYRQAAGRGLQLLFYSVGIGQISSEVPQNLSASRPQDRQFILSSKKLLLSDSGFYLCAWSHSYEQYFGPGTRLTVT.

This chain connects TRBV5-4 to TRBJ2-1; tentative D call: TRBD1 (5 bases). Trimming left V 2 bases short and J 10 bases short, with 19 bases between. Germline loops: CDR1 SGHNT, CDR2 YYREEE (reference sequence). This CDR3 is built from 15 residues. CDR3 bases: TGTGCCAGCAGCTTCCCGAGCACGGGTTCAGGGGAGCAGTTCTTC. Encoded protein: CASSFPSTGSGEQFF.

The chain has TRBV7-9 and TRBJ1-6; 7 bases line up with TRBD1. The germline V gene encodes CDR1 SEHNR and CDR2 FQNEAQ (reference sequence). The ends lost 5 bases at V and 3 bases at J; junction bases unmatched: 1. The CDR3 covers 14 residues. CDR3 DNA sequence: TGTGCCAGCAGCCGGGACAGCTATAATTCACCCCTCCACTTT. Translated: CASSRDSYNSPLHF.

The chain combines TRBV6-2 or TRBV6-3 with TRBJ1-2; 8 bases are a match to TRBD1. This CDR3 is built from 15 residues. CDR1 is MNHEY and CDR2 is SVGEGT in the germline V gene. J lost 5 bases, V lost 5 bases, and 10 bases had no gene match. This CDR3 is CASSEDRELGYGYTF. CDR3 nucleotides: TGTGCCAGCAGTGAGGACAGGGAGCTTGGGTATGGCTACACCTTC.

The V and J genes are TRBV24-1 and TRBJ2-5, with 7 bases lining up with TRBD2. Losses at the gene ends were 3 bases for V and 0 bases for J; bases not matched to a gene: 9. The CDR3 totals 17 residues. Germline CDR1 reads KGHDR; CDR2 reads SFDVKD. CDR3 amino acids: CATSDPNPSGHQETQYF. CDR3 sequence (DNA): TGTGCCACCAGTGATCCCAATCCTAGCGGCCACCAAGAGACCCAGTACTTC.

The V and J genes are TRBV18 and TRBJ2-2, with 9 bases identical to TRBD1. This CDR3 comprises 17 residues. Per germline, CDR1 KGHSH and CDR2 LQKENI. With 3 bases clipped from V and 0 bases from J, the junction kept 5 bases outside the gene matches. The CDR3 loop is CASSPTGQGTNTGELFF. In DNA form, the CDR3 reads TGTGCCAGCTCACCTACGGGACAGGGAACGAACACCGGGGAGCTGTTTTTT.

The chain has TRBV7-9 and TRBJ1-4, with no clear D. This CDR3 has 15 amino acids. In germline, CDR1 is SEHNR, CDR2 FQNEAQ (reference sequence). V lost 6 bases to trimming and J lost 0 bases, with 11 bases between them. CDR3 bases: TGTGCCAGCAGTCTTGTATCCGCAACTAATGAAAAACTGTTTTTT. Protein product: CASSLVSATNEKLFF. The variable domain in full, completed from reference TRBV7-9 and TRBJ1-4, reads DTGVSQNPRHKITKRGQNVTFRCDPISEHNRLYWYRQTLGQGPEFLTYFQNEAQLEKSRLLSDRFSAERPKGSFSTLEIQRTEQGDSAMYLCASSLVSATNEKLFFGSGTQLSVL.

The CDR3 nucleotides are TGTGCCAGTAGTGCCCCGGCGGGGACAGGGGAACGCACAGATACGCAGTATTTT. Amino acids: CASSAPAGTGERTDTQYF. This chain connects TRBV19 to TRBJ2-3; 10 bases match TRBD1. The CDR3 runs to 18 residues. V was pared by 5 bases and J by 1 base, with 12 bases of the junction left unmatched. Germline CDR1 and CDR2: LNHDA and SQIVND (reference sequence).

In DNA, the CDR3 is TGCAGCGTTGAGCTCTGGAGTGGCGGAGCTTTCTTT. Translation: CSVELWSGGAFF. The chain recombines TRBV29-1 with TRBJ1-1; D unresolved. Germline CDR1 reads SQVTM; CDR2 reads ANQGSEA. CDR3 length: 12 amino acids. Trimming left V 3 bases short and J 10 bases short, with 15 bases between. The full variable domain, with the rest looked up from reference TRBV29-1 and TRBJ1-1, is SAVISQKPSRDICQRGTSLTIQCQVDSQVTMMFWYRQQPGQSLTLIATANQGSEATYESGFVIDKFPISRPNLTFSTLTVSNMSPEDSSIYLCSVELWSGGAFFGQGTRLTVV.

This clone was picked up a small number of times. The identical CDR3 is also encoded by other nucleotide sequences in the sample. The chain recombines TRBV7-8 with TRBJ1-1; 7 nucleotides agree with TRBD1. The germline CDR1 and CDR2 sequences are SGHVS and FQNEAQ. This CDR3 is built from 14 residues. Trimming removed 2 bases from V and 1 base from J; junction bases left unmatched: 1. CDR3 sequence reads: CASSLRDRNTEAFF. In nucleotides, the CDR3 is TGTGCCAGCAGCTTACGGGACAGGAACACTGAAGCTTTCTTT.

A word on this clone: Other DNA sequences within the sample encode an identical CDR3. The CDR3 DNA follows: TGTGCCAGCGCTAGCGGGGGCTACAATGAGCAGTTCTTC. Protein product: CASASGGYNEQFF. The gene calls are TRBV2 and TRBJ2-1, with 10 positions matching TRBD2. Trimming cost V 8 bases and J 3 bases; bases outside gene matches: 1. The V gene's germline CDR1 is SNHLY and CDR2 FYNNEI. CDR3 length: 13 residues.

The chain recombines TRBV2 with TRBJ1-3; 7 bases agree with TRBD1. CDR1 and CDR2 from the germline V gene are SNHLY and FYNNEI. V trimming: 6 bases; J trimming: 0 bases; junction bases outside the gene matches: 5. The CDR3 totals 15 residues. In DNA, the CDR3 is TGTGCCAGCAGGGCTACAGGGGTCTCTGGAAACACCATATATTTT. This gives the protein CASRATGVSGNTIYF.

There are a few counts of this clone. V gene TRBV10-1 combines with J gene TRBJ2-5; D ambiguous. Germline V gives CDR1 WNHNN, CDR2 SYGVQD (reference sequence). Trimming took off 6 bases at V and 5 bases at J, with 13 bases between the two ends. This CDR3 is built from 13 residues. The CDR3 DNA reads as TGCGCCAGCAGGTATGACTTAAAGGAGACCCAGTACTTC. Its translation is CASRYDLKETQYF.